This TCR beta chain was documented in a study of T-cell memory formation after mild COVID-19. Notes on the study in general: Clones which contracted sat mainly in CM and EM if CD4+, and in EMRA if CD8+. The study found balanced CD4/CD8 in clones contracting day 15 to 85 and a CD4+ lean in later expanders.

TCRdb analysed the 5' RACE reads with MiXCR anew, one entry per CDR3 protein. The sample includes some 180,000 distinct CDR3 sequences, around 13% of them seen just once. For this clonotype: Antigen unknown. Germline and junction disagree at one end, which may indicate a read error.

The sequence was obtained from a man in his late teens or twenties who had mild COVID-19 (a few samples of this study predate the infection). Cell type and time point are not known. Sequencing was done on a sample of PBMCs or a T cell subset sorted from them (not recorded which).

This CDR3 is CAISLETAGTQYF. The CDR3 DNA reads as TGTGCCATCAGCTTGGAGACAGCGGGGACCCAGTACTTC. The rearrangement links TRBV7-3 to TRBJ2-5; D might be TRBD2 (6 bases). The CDR3 runs 13 residues. Germline CDR1 and CDR2: SGHTA and FQGTGA.